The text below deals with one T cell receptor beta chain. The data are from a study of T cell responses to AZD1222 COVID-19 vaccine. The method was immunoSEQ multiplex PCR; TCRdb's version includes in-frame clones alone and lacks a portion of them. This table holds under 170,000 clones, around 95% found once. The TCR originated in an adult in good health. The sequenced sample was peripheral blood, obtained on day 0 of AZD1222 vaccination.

In DNA, the CDR3 is TGTGCCAGCAGCCTCATTACTTCGACAGGGGCAAATACGCAGTATTTT. This translates into CASSLITSTGANTQYF. The gene calls are TRBV5-5 and TRBJ2-3; 8 nucleotides match TRBD1. CDR3 length equals 16 residues. V shed 4 bases and J 7 bases; nucleotides not matched to a gene: 14. The germline V gene has CDR1 SGHKS and CDR2 YYEKEE (reference sequence).